The entry below describes one TCR beta chain. Then a second PCR, running about 6 to 11 cycles, was carried out with a sample-barcoded 5' primer and a J-beta primer mix. TCRdb re-derived calls from the 5' RACE reads in MiXCR, one entry per CDR3 protein. The table lists around 1.5 million distinct CDR3 sequences, approximately 59% of them singletons. The record originates from a study of blood T cells in healthy people across ages. Drawn from each donor were 7.5 to 10 milliliters of peripheral blood. Germline CDR1 and CDR2: MGHRA and YSYEKL. The CDR3 is made up of 13 amino acids. Trimming cost V 4 bases and J 8 bases, with 14 bases left between them.

The TCR sequence derives from a man aged 18 to 30 in good health. The V gene is TRBV4-1, the J gene TRBJ1-2, with D maybe TRBD1 (5 bases). Sequenced input: blood. The chain's CDR3 is CASSPLGRGGYTF. DNA of the CDR3: TGCGCCAGCAGCCCCCTGGGGCGTGGAGGCTACACCTTC.